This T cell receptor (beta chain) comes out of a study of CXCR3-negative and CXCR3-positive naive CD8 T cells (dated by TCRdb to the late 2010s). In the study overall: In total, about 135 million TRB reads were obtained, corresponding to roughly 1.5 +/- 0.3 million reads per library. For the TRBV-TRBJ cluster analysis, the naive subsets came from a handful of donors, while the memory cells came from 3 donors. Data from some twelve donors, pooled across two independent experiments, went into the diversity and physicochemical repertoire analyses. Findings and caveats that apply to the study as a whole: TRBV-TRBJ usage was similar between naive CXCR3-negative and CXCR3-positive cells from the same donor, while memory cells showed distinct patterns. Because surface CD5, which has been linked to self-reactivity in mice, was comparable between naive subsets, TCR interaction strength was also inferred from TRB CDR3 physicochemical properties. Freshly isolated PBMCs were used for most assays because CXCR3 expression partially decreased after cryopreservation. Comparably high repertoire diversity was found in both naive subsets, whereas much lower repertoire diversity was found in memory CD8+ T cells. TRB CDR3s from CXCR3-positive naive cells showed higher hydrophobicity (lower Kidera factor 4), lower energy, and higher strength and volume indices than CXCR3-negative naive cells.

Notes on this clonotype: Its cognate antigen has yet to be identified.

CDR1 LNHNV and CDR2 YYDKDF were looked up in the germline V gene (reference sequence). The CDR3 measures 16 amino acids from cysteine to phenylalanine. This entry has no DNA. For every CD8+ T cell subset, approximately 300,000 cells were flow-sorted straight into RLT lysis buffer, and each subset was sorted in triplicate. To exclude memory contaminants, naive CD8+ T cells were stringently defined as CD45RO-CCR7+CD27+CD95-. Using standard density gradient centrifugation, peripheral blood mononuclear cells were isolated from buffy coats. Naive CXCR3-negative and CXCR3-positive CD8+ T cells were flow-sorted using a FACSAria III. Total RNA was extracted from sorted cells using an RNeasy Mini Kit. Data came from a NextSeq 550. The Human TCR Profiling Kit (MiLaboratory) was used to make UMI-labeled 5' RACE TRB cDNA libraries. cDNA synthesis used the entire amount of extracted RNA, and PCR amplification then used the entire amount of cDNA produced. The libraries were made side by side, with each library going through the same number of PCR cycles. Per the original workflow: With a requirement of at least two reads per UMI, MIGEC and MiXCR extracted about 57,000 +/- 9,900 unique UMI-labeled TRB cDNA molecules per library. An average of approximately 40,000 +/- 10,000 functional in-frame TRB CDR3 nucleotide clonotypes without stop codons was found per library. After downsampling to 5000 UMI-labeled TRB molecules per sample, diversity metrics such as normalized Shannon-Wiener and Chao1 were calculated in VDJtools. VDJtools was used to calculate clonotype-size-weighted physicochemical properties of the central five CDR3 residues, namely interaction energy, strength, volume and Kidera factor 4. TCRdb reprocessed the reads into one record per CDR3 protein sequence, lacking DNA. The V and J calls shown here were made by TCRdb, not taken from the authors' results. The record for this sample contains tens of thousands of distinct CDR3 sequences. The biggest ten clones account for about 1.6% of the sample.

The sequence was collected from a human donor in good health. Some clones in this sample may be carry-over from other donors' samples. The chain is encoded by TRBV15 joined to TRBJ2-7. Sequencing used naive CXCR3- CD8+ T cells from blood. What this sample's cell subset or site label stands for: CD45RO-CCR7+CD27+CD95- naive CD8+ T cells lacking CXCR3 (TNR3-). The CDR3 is CATSREARSGNHEQYF.